In its sample, the clone carrying this T cell receptor (beta chain) was seen many times. For TCR beta, libraries came from iRepertoire HTBI primers and Arm-PCR of CDR3 regions. MiXCR, applied by TCRdb to the multiplex PCR reads, yields one record per CDR3 protein. The sample holds some 250,000 distinct CDR3 sequences, about 18% seen once. This sample was included in a study of regulatory T cells in long-lasting Graves disease. Germline CDR1 is SGDLS and CDR2 is YYNGEE. The CDR3 length is 15 residues. V was pared by 7 bases and J by 1 base, with 18 bases between. Time point meaning: newly diagnosed GD, antithyroid drugs for less than 3 months. The TCR library was made from RNA that had been extracted from PBMCs in TRIzol. These data were also filed under a second study, of T cells in Graves' hyperthyroidism and ophthalmopathy.

The genes are TRBV9 and TRBJ2-7, with D possibly TRBD2 on 7 matching bases. The sample was peripheral blood mononuclear cells (PBMCs), taken at new diagnosis, from a patient treated with antithyroid drugs. This clonotype was obtained from a woman aged 25 to 39 with Graves disease. CDR3 in DNA: TGTGCCAGCGCCAAATCCGGGGGGCTTTCCTACGAGCAGTACTTC. It translates to CASAKSGGLSYEQYF.